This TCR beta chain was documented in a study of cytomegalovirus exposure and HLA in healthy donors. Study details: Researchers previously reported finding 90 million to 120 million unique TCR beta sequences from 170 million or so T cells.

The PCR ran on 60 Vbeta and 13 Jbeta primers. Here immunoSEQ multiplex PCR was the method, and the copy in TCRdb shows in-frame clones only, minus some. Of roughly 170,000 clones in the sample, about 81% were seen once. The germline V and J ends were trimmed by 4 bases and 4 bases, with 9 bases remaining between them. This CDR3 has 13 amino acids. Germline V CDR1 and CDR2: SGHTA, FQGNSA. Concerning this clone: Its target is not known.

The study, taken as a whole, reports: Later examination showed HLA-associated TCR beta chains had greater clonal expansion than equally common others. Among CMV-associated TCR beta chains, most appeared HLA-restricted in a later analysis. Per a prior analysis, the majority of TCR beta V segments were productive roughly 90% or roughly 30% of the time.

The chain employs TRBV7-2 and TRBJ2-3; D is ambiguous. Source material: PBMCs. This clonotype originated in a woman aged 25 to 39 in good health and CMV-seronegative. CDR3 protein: CASSSPNSDTQYF. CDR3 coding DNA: TGTGCCAGCAGCTCTCCTAACTCAGATACGCAGTATTTT.